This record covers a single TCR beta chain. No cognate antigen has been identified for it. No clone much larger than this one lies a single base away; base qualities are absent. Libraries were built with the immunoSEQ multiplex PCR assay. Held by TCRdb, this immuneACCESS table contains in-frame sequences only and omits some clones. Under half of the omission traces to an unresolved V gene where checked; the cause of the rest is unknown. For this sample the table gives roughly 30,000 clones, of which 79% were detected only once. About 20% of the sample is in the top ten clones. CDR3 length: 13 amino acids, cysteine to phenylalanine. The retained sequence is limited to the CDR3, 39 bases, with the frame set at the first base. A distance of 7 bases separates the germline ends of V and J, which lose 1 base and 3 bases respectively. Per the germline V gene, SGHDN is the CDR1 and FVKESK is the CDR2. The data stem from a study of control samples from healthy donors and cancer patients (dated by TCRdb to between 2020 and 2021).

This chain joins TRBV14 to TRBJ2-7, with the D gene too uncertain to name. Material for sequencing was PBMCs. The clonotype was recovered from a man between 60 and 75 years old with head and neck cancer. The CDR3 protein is CASSQVPHYEQYF. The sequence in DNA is TGTGCCAGCAGCCAAGTCCCGCACTACGAGCAGTACTTC.